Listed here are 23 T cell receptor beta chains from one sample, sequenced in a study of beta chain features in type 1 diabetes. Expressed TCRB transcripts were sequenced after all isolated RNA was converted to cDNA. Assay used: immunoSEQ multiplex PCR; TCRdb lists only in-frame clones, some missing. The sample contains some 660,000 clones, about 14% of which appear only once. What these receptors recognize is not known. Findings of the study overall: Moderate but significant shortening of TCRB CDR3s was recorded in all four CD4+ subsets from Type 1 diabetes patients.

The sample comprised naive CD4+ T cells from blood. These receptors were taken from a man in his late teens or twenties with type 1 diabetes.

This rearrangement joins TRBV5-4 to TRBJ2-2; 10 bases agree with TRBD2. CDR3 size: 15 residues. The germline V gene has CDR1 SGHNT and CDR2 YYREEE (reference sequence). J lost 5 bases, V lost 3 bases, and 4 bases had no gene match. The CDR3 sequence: CASSSRTSGTGELFF. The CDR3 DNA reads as TGTGCCAGCAGCTCCCGGACTAGCGGAACCGGGGAGCTGTTTTTT.

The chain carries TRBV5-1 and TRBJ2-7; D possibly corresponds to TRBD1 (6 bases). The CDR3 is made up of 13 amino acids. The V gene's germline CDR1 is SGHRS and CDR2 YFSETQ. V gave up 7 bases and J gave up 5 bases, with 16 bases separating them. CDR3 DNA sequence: TGCGCCAGCCGAACAGGGTTCGGCGACGAGCAGTACTTC. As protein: CASRTGFGDEQYF.

CDR3 nucleotide sequence: TGTGCCAGCAGCCTCAACCCCGGGACAGGGGGGAACAATGAGCAGTTCTTC. Translated, it gives CASSLNPGTGGNNEQFF. V is TRBV7-2 and J is TRBJ2-1; 11 bases match TRBD1. V shed 5 bases, J shed 5 bases, and the junction held 11 bases outside the gene matches. This CDR3 region has 17 residues. The germline V gene encodes CDR1 SGHTA and CDR2 FQGNSA. Drawing the rest from reference TRBV7-2 and TRBJ2-1, the complete variable domain is GAGVSQSPSNKVTEKGKDVELRCDPISGHTALYWYRQSLGQGLEFLIYFQGNSAPDKSGLPSDRFSAERTGGSVSTLTIQRTQQEDSAVYLCASSLNPGTGGNNEQFFGPGTRLTVL.

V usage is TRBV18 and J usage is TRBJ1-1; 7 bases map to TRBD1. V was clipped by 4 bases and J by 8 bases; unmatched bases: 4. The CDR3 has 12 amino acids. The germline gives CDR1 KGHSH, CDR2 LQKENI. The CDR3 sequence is CASSRTGDEAFF. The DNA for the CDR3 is TGTGCCAGCTCACGGACAGGAGACGAAGCTTTCTTT.

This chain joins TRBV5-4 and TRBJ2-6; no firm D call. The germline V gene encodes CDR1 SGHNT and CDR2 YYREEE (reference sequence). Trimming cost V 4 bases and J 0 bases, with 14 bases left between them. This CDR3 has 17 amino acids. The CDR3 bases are TGTGCCAGCAGCCCCAGGAATGTGTCCTCTGGGGCCAACGTCCTGACTTTC. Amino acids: CASSPRNVSSGANVLTF.

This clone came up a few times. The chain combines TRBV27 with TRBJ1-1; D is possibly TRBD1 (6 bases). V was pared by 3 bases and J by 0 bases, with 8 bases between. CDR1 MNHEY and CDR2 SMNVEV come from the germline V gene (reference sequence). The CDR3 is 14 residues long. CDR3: CASSFGQMNTEAFF. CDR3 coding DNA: TGTGCCAGCAGTTTTGGACAGATGAACACTGAAGCTTTCTTT.

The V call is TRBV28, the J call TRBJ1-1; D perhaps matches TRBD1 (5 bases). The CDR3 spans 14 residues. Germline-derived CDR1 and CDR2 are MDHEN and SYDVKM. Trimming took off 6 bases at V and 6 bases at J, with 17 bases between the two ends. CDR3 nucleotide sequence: TGTGCCAGCAGCCGCACCGGGGGAGAAGCTGAAGCTTTCTTT. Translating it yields CASSRTGGEAEAFF.

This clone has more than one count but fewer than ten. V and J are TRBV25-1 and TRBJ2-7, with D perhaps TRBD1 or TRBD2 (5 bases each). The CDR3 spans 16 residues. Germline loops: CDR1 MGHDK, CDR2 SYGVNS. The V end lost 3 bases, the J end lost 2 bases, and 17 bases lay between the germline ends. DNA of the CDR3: TGTGCCAGCAGTGATTGGGTGGGGGTTTCTGCCTACGAGCAGTACTTC. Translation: CASSDWVGVSAYEQYF.

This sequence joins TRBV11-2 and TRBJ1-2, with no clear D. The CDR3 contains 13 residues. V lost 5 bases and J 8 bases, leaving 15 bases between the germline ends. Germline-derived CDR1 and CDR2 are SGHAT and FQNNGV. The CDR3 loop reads CASSPREGQGYTF. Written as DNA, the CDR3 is TGTGCCAGCAGCCCGAGGGAGGGCCAAGGCTACACCTTC.

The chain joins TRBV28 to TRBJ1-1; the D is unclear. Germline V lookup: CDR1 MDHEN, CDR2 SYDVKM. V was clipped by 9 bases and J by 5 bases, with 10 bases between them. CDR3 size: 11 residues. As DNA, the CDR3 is TGTGCCAGTTCGGAGCGGACTGAAGCTTTCTTT. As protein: CASSERTEAFF.

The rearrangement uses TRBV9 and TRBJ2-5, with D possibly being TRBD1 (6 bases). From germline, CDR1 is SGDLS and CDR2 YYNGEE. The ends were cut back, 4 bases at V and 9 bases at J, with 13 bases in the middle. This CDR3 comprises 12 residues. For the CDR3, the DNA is TGTGCCAGCAGCATGGAAAAGGGGGCCCAGTACTTC. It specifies CASSMEKGAQYF.

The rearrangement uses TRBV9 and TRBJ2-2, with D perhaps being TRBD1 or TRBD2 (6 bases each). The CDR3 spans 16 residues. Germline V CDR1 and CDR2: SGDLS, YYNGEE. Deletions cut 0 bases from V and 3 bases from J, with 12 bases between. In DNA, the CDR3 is TGTGCCAGCAGCGTAGAGGGGGGATCGTACACCGGGGAGCTGTTTTTT. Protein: CASSVEGGSYTGELFF.

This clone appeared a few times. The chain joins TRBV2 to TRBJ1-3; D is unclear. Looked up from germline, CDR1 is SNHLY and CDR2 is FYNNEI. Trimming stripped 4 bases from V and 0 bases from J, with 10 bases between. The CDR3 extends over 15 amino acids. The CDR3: CASSANGNSGNTIYF. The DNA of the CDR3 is TGTGCCAGCAGTGCCAACGGGAACTCTGGAAACACCATATATTTT. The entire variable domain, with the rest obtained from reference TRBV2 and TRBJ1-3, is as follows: EPEVTQTPSHQVTQMGQEVILRCVPISNHLYFYWYRQILGQKVEFLVSFYNNEISEKSEIFDDQFSVERPDGSNFTLKIRSTKLEDSAMYFCASSANGNSGNTIYFGEGSWLTVV.

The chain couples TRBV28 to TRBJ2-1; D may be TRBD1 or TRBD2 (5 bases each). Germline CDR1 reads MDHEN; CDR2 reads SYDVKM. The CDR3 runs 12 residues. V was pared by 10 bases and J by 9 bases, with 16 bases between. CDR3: CATGPPWGEQFF. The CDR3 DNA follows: TGTGCCACGGGGCCGCCCTGGGGTGAGCAGTTCTTC.

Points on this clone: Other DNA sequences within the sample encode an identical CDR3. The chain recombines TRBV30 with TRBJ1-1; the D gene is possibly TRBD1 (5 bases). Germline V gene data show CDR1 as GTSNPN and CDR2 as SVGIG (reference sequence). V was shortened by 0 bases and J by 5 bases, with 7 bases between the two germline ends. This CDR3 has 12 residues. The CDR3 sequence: CAWSVGVTEAFF. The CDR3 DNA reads TGTGCCTGGAGTGTAGGGGTGACTGAAGCTTTCTTT.

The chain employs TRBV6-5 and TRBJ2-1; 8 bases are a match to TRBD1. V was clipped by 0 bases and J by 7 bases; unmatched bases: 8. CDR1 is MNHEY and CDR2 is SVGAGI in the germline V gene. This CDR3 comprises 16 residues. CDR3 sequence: CASSYSIGQGNNEQFF. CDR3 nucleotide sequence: TGTGCCAGCAGTTACTCGATCGGACAGGGTAATAATGAGCAGTTCTTC.

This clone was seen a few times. The CDR3 DNA is TGTGCCTGGACCCCCCTAGGGGGGGCTCTTCAGCCCCAGCATTTT. Protein product: CAWTPLGGALQPQHF. V gene TRBV30 combines with J gene TRBJ1-5, with D possibly being TRBD1 (6 bases). This CDR3 comprises 15 residues. Germline CDR1 reads GTSNPN; CDR2 reads SVGIG (reference sequence). The V and J ends lost 4 bases and 6 bases respectively, with 19 bases between them. Complete variable domain (other parts from reference TRBV30 and TRBJ1-5): SQTIHQWPATLVQPVGSPLSLECTVEGTSNPNLYWYRQAAGRGLQLLFYSVGIGQISSEVPQNLSASRPQDRQFILSSKKLLLSDSGFYLCAWTPLGGALQPQHFGDGTRLSIL.

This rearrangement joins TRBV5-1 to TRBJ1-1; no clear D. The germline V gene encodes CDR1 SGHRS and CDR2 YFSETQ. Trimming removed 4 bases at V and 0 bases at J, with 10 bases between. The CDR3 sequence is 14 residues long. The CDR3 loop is CASSVARMNTEAFF. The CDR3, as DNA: TGCGCCAGCAGCGTCGCACGGATGAACACTGAAGCTTTCTTT. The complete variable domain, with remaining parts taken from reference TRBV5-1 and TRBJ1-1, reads KAGVTQTPRYLIKTRGQQVTLSCSPISGHRSVSWYQQTPGQGLQFLFEYFSETQRNKGNFPGRFSGRQFSNSRSEMNVSTLELGDSALYLCASSVARMNTEAFFGQGTRLTVV.

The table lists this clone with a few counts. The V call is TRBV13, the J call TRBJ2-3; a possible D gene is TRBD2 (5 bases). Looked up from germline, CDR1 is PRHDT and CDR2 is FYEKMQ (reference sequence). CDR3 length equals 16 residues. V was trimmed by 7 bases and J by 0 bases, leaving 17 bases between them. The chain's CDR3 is CASTTMVLASTDTQYF. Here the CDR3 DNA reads TGTGCCAGCACCACTATGGTTCTAGCTAGCACAGATACGCAGTATTTT.

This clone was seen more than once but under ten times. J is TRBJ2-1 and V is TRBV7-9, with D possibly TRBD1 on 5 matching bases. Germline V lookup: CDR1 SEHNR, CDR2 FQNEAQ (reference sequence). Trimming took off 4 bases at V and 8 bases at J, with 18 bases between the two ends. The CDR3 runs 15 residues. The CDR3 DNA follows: TGTGCCAGCAGCTACAAAGGGGCCTCTTTTTATGAGCAGTTCTTC. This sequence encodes CASSYKGASFYEQFF. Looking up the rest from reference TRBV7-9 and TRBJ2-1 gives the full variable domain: DTGVSQNPRHKITKRGQNVTFRCDPISEHNRLYWYRQTLGQGPEFLTYFQNEAQLEKSRLLSDRFSAERPKGSFSTLEIQRTEQGDSAMYLCASSYKGASFYEQFFGPGTRLTVL.

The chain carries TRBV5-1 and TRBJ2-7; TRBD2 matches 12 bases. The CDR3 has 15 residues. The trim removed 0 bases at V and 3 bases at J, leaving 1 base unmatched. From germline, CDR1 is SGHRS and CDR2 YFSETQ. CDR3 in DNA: TGCGCCAGCAGCTTGGGACTAGCGGGAGACTACGAGCAGTACTTC. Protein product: CASSLGLAGDYEQYF.

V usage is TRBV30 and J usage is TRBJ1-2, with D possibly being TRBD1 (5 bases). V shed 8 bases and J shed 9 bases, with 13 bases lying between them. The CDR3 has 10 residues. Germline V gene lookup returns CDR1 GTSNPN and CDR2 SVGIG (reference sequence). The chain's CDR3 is CARDRPSYTF. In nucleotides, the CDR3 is TGTGCCCGGGACCGCCCTAGCTACACCTTC. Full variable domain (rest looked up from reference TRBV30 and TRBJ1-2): SQTIHQWPATLVQPVGSPLSLECTVEGTSNPNLYWYRQAAGRGLQLLFYSVGIGQISSEVPQNLSASRPQDRQFILSSKKLLLSDSGFYLCARDRPSYTFGSGTRLTVV.

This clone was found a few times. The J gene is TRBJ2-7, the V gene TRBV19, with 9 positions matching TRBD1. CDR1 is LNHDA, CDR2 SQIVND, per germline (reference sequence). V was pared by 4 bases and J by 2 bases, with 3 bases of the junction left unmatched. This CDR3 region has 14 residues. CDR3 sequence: CASSTGQGPYEQYF. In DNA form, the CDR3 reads TGTGCCAGTAGTACGGGACAGGGCCCCTACGAGCAGTACTTC.